The 25 T cell receptor beta chains below all came from one sample that was sequenced in a study of cytomegalovirus exposure and HLA in healthy donors. Vbeta (60) and Jbeta (13) primers were used in the PCR. Clones were sequenced by immunoSEQ multiplex PCR, and TCRdb holds only the in-frame ones, with some missing. The sample has 130,000 or so clones; around three quarters are singletons. The sample taken for sequencing was PBMCs. These receptors were obtained from a man aged 35-49 years in good health and CMV-seronegative.

This chain uses TRBV7-8 with TRBJ1-1; weak D call: TRBD1 (5 bases). The CDR3 sequence is 15 residues long. Between the trimmed V and J ends, which lost 1 base and 1 base, there was a span of 10 bases. Germline V gene data show CDR1 as SGHVS and CDR2 as FQNEAQ. The CDR3 region has the DNA TGTGCCAGCAGCTTAGTGGGGGGAGGGAACACTGAAGCTTTCTTT. Translating gives CASSLVGGGNTEAFF.

This clone was found once. The same CDR3 is also encoded by other DNA sequences in this sample. The chain employs TRBV27 and TRBJ1-6; the D gene is possibly TRBD1 (5 bases). V was clipped by 4 bases and J by 4 bases, with 11 bases between them. This CDR3 contains 15 residues. The germline V gene encodes CDR1 MNHEY and CDR2 SMNVEV (reference sequence). The CDR3 region is CASSSDSSYNSPLHF. In nucleotides, the CDR3 is TGTGCCAGCAGTTCCGACAGCTCTTATAATTCACCCCTCCACTTT.

The rearrangement uses TRBV6-5 and TRBJ1-2, with 8 bases lining up with TRBD1. V lost 6 bases to trimming and J lost 8 bases; unmatched junction nucleotides: 5. CDR1 MNHEY and CDR2 SVGAGI come from the germline V gene. The CDR3 is made up of 12 amino acids. In DNA, the CDR3 is TGTGCCAGCAGGGACAGGGAGATAGGCTACACCTTC. This codes for CASRDREIGYTF.

As DNA, the CDR3 is TGTGCCAGCAGCTCCGGACTAGCGGGAGGGCCGTACAATGAGCAGTTCTTC. Residues: CASSSGLAGGPYNEQFF. The chain carries TRBV11-3 and TRBJ2-1; 15 bases map to TRBD2. Germline CDR1 is SGHNT and CDR2 is YENEEA. The trim removed 4 bases at V and 4 bases at J, leaving 5 bases unmatched. This CDR3 is 17 amino acids long.

The chain is built from TRBV19 and TRBJ2-7; 7 bases map to TRBD1. Germline V lookup: CDR1 LNHDA, CDR2 SQIVND (reference sequence). This CDR3 contains 14 residues. Trimming removed 1 base from V and 1 base from J; junction bases left unmatched: 1. The CDR3 DNA follows: TGTGCCAGTAGTATAGGGGACAGTTCCTACGAGCAGTACTTC. Its translation is CASSIGDSSYEQYF.

Only a few counts were recorded for this clone. The J gene is TRBJ1-5, the V gene TRBV7-2; D may be TRBD1 (6 bases). This CDR3 region has 15 residues. The V end lost 0 bases, the J end lost 7 bases, and 13 bases lay between the germline ends. Germline V gene lookup returns CDR1 SGHTA and CDR2 FQGNSA. DNA of the CDR3: TGTGCCAGCAGCTTAGCAAGACAGGAAGGGCAGCCCCAGCATTTT. Translation gives CASSLARQEGQPQHF.

This clone was observed a few times. This rearrangement joins TRBV7-2 to TRBJ2-7; D is unresolved. Germline V CDR1 and CDR2: SGHTA, FQGNSA. Trimming cost V 3 bases and J 3 bases, with 9 bases left between them. This CDR3 has 13 residues. The CDR3 reads CASSFWAGYEQYF. DNA for the CDR3: TGTGCCAGCAGCTTTTGGGCAGGCTACGAGCAGTACTTC.

This rearrangement joins TRBV11-2 to TRBJ2-7, with 7 bases fitting TRBD1. The CDR3 extends over 14 amino acids. The germline gives CDR1 SGHAT, CDR2 FQNNGV. J was trimmed by 2 bases and V by 1 base; bases with no gene match: 2. The CDR3 nucleotides are TGTGCCAGCAGCTTAGGGGGACAGACCTACGAGCAGTACTTC. It specifies CASSLGGQTYEQYF. The whole variable domain, remainder taken from reference TRBV11-2 and TRBJ2-7, is EAGVAQSPRYKIIEKRQSVAFWCNPISGHATLYWYQQILGQGPKLLIQFQNNGVVDDSQLPKDRFSAERLKGVDSTLKIQPAKLEDSAVYLCASSLGGQTYEQYFGPGTRLTVT.

J is TRBJ2-5 and V is TRBV7-2; D may be TRBD2 (7 bases). In germline, CDR1 is SGHTA, CDR2 FQGNSA. CDR3 length equals 15 residues. V dropped 0 bases and J dropped 5 bases, with 13 bases sitting between them. The CDR3 protein is CASSLAGGATETQYF. The CDR3 DNA reads as TGTGCCAGCAGCTTAGCGGGGGGGGCGACGGAGACCCAGTACTTC.

This chain joins TRBV19 and TRBJ2-1; TRBD2 matches at 11 bases. CDR1 LNHDA and CDR2 SQIVND come from the germline V gene (reference sequence). Losses at the gene ends were 4 bases for V and 1 base for J; bases not matched to a gene: 3. The CDR3 has 16 residues. The chain's CDR3 is CASSTGTSGSYNEQFF. Written as DNA, the CDR3 is TGTGCCAGTAGTACCGGGACTAGCGGTTCCTACAATGAGCAGTTCTTC. Together with reference TRBV19 and TRBJ2-1, the CDR3 gives the full variable domain: DGGITQSPKYLFRKEGQNVTLSCEQNLNHDAMYWYRQDPGQGLRLIYYSQIVNDFQKGDIAEGYSVSREKKESFPLTVTSAQKNPTAFYLCASSTGTSGSYNEQFFGPGTRLTVL.

This chain uses TRBV4-1 with TRBJ2-7; D is perhaps TRBD2 (5 bases). CDR1 is MGHRA and CDR2 is YSYEKL in the germline V gene. This CDR3 spans 16 amino acids. V was shortened by 1 base and J by 1 base, with 14 bases between the two germline ends. The CDR3 nucleotides are TGCGCCAGCAGCCAAGGGGCCCTCCCGGGGTCCTACGAGCAGTACTTC. Protein: CASSQGALPGSYEQYF.

The rearrangement uses TRBV6-5 and TRBJ2-1, with unresolved D. Germline values: CDR1 MNHEY, CDR2 SVGAGI. The CDR3 has 14 amino acids. V was shortened by 0 bases and J by 8 bases, with 11 bases between the two germline ends. The CDR3 spells CASSYSRHWDEQFF. Here the CDR3 DNA reads TGTGCCAGCAGTTACTCGCGACATTGGGATGAGCAGTTCTTC.

The chain recombines TRBV6-6 with TRBJ2-3, with 10 bases fitting TRBD2. Per germline, CDR1 MNHNY and CDR2 SVGAGI (reference sequence). V lost 5 bases and J lost 5; bases outside the gene matches: 7. The CDR3 consists of 15 residues. In DNA form, the CDR3 reads TGTGCCAGCAGTCAAGTAGCGGGAGGACGAGATACGCAGTATTTT. Translating it yields CASSQVAGGRDTQYF.

The rearrangement uses TRBV30 and TRBJ2-2; the D is unclear. V lost 3 bases to trimming and J lost 5 bases, with 7 bases between them. CDR1 and CDR2 (germline): GTSNPN, SVGIG (reference sequence). CDR3 size: 12 residues. CDR3 bases: TGTGCCTGGAGCCCCGGGACCGGGGAGCTGTTTTTT. Its translation is CAWSPGTGELFF.

The V gene is TRBV12-5, the J gene TRBJ2-3, with 12 bases identical to TRBD2. CDR3 length: 15 residues. Per germline, CDR1 LGHNT and CDR2 FRNRAP. Unmatched junction bases numbered 4, after V lost 7 bases and J lost 2 bases. This chain's CDR3 is CASATSGGYTDTQYF. In nucleotides, the CDR3 is TGTGCTAGTGCCACTAGCGGGGGGTACACAGATACGCAGTATTTT.

This sequence joins TRBV27 and TRBJ1-2, with D maybe TRBD1 (6 bases). Per the germline V gene, CDR1 is MNHEY and CDR2 is SMNVEV (reference sequence). V was shortened by 0 bases and J by 2 bases, with 10 bases between the two germline ends. The CDR3 is 15 residues long. CDR3 amino acids: CASSLSNRDNYGYTF. CDR3 nucleotide sequence: TGTGCCAGCAGTTTATCGAACAGGGACAACTATGGCTACACCTTC.

The chain joins TRBV5-1 to TRBJ2-5; TRBD1 matches 10 bases. The CDR3 is 13 amino acids. The trim removed 4 bases at V and 5 bases at J, leaving 2 bases unmatched. Germline CDR1 reads SGHRS; CDR2 reads YFSETQ. CDR3 DNA: TGCGCCAGCAGCCCGACAGGGGGCGAGACCCAGTACTTC. It yields the protein CASSPTGGETQYF.

This clone showed up just once. This sequence joins TRBV11-2 and TRBJ1-4; a weak D match, TRBD1 (6 bases). This CDR3 is built from 16 residues. Trimming took off 5 bases at V and 7 bases at J, with 20 bases between the two ends. Germline-derived CDR1 and CDR2 are SGHAT and FQNNGV. CDR3 sequence (DNA): TGTGCCAGCAGCACCTACAGGGCAGGGGATGGTGAAAAACTGTTTTTT. It encodes CASSTYRAGDGEKLFF.

The chain links TRBV4-3 to TRBJ2-2; D is perhaps TRBD1 (6 bases). CDR1 is LGHNA and CDR2 is YSLEER in the germline V gene. The CDR3 is 14 amino acids. Trimming pared 0 bases from V and 6 bases from J, leaving 8 bases between. The CDR3 sequence: CASSQDRGPGELFF. The CDR3 DNA reads TGCGCCAGCAGCCAAGACAGGGGCCCCGGGGAGCTGTTTTTT.

The rearrangement joins TRBV27 to TRBJ2-3; TRBD1 matches 10 bases. Germline loops: CDR1 MNHEY, CDR2 SMNVEV (reference sequence). The CDR3 runs 16 residues. The trim removed 1 base at V and 4 bases at J, leaving 5 bases unmatched. The CDR3 sequence: CASSLLGTGVSDTQYF. CDR3 nucleotides: TGTGCCAGCAGTTTATTAGGGACAGGGGTGTCAGATACGCAGTATTTT.

The chain has TRBV6-5 and TRBJ2-2; possibly TRBD2 for D (6 bases). The CDR3 is 14 amino acids. V lost 5 bases and J 7 bases, leaving 14 bases between the germline ends. Per the germline V gene, CDR1 is MNHEY and CDR2 is SVGAGI. The CDR3 reads CASSQRRAIGELFF. CDR3 DNA: TGTGCCAGCAGTCAACGGAGGGCCATCGGGGAGCTGTTTTTT.

This sequence joins TRBV7-9 and TRBJ2-7; 7 positions agree with TRBD2. Germline-derived CDR1 and CDR2 are SEHNR and FQNEAQ (reference sequence). J lost 4 bases, V lost 6 bases, and 12 bases had no gene match. The CDR3 extends over 15 amino acids. In DNA, the CDR3 is TGTGCCAGCAGTTTAACCTCGATGGGGGGGTACGAGCAGTACTTC. Protein: CASSLTSMGGYEQYF.

This chain connects TRBV27 to TRBJ1-6; D ambiguous. CDR1 is MNHEY, CDR2 SMNVEV, per germline (reference sequence). The CDR3 loop spans 15 amino acids. The V end lost 3 bases, the J end lost 6 bases, and 12 bases lay between the germline ends. The CDR3 nucleotides read TGTGCCAGCAGTTTTGGTCAGGCGAGTAATTCACCCCTCCACTTT. Its translation is CASSFGQASNSPLHF.

The V and J genes are TRBV11-1 and TRBJ2-3, with 13 positions matching TRBD2. CDR1 SGHAT and CDR2 FQDESV come from the germline V gene (reference sequence). After removal of 5 bases from V and 0 bases from J, the junction contained 11 bases not matched to a gene. The CDR3 totals 19 residues. This chain's CDR3 is CASSPSPGLAGKSTDTQYF. CDR3 nucleotides: TGTGCCAGCAGCCCTAGCCCGGGACTAGCGGGAAAAAGCACAGATACGCAGTATTTT.

The rearrangement uses TRBV28 and TRBJ2-1, with D uncertain. V was clipped by 5 bases and J by 0 bases, with 11 bases between them. Germline loops: CDR1 MDHEN, CDR2 SYDVKM. The CDR3 covers 15 residues. The CDR3 DNA is TGTGCCAGCAGTCTAATGGTGAGCTCCTACAATGAGCAGTTCTTC. It translates to CASSLMVSSYNEQFF.